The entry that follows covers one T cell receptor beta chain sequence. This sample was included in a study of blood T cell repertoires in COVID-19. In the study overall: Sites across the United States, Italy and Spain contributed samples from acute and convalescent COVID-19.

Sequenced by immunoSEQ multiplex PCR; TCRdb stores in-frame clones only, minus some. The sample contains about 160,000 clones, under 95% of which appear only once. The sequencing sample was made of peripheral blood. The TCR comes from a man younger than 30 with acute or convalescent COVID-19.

CDR3 loop: CASSDNPPGFTDTQYF. CDR3 sequence (DNA): TGTGCCAGCAGTGATAATCCCCCAGGGTTCACAGATACGCAGTATTTT. The chain combines TRBV2 with TRBJ2-3, with D possibly being TRBD1 (5 bases). CDR3 length: 16 residues. Trimming removed 3 bases at V and 2 bases at J, with 15 bases between. Germline V lookup: CDR1 SNHLY, CDR2 FYNNEI.